The clone carrying this T cell receptor (beta chain) was counted between two and nine times. Trimming removed 1 base from V and 4 bases from J, with 18 bases in between. The CDR3 contains 17 residues. Looked up from germline, CDR1 is SGHTA and CDR2 is FQGNSA. TCRdb analysed the 5' RACE reads with MiXCR anew, one entry per CDR3 protein. The data show 50,000 to 75,000 distinct CDR3 sequences, less than 25% seen once. Input material: memory CD4+ T cells sorted from a lymph node. Subset noted: memory CD4+ T cells, CD4+CD45RO+CD25-. The receptor's source is a female donor with breast cancer. This chain uses TRBV7-2 with TRBJ2-3, with D unresolved. Written as DNA, the CDR3 is TGTGCCAGCAGCTTAGGGCTTTGGCCGGGCCGGGCAGATACGCAGTATTTT. This gives the protein CASSLGLWPGRADTQYF.